This T cell receptor beta chain was documented in a study of response to subunit inactivated influenza vaccine. Broader study findings: Authors proposed each seasonal influenza vaccination draws in few new T cells.

TCRdb reanalysed the RT-PCR reads using MiXCR and keeps one entry per CDR3 protein. The sample shows about 310,000 distinct CDR3 sequences, less than 25% of them seen only once. With 7 bases removed from V and 0 bases from J, the gap between germline ends came to 14 bases. The CDR3 has 15 residues. Germline V CDR1 and CDR2: SGHRS, YFSETQ. In the case of this clonotype: Its target is unknown.

The sequencing here drew on PBMCs from blood, taken less than 22 months after vaccination. The TCR originated in a man between 45 and 75 years old who received an inactivated influenza vaccine. The chain uses TRBV5-1 and TRBJ2-1; unclear D gene. CDR3 residues: CASWYNPSSYNEQFF. DNA for the CDR3: TGCGCCAGCTGGTATAATCCGAGCTCCTACAATGAGCAGTTCTTC.